The 18 T cell receptor beta chains below were found in one sample sequenced in a study of T-cell reconstitution after alpha-beta-depleted transplantation in children. During its preparation, the TCRbeta library received unique molecular identifiers. TCRdb re-called the PCR reads through MiXCR, storing one row per CDR3 protein. The table shows 700,000 to 950,000 distinct CDR3 sequences, with around 15% occurring only once. Sample: PBMCs, mostly from graft donor cells, taken 360 days after TCRalphabeta/CD19-depleted stem cell transplant. These receptor sequences come from a male patient younger than 18 who had a stem cell transplant for acute lymphoblastic leukemia, so the T cells may come from the graft donor.

The chain employs TRBV6-1 and TRBJ2-7, with 9 bases identical to TRBD1. Germline values: CDR1 MNHNS, CDR2 SASEGT. Germline trimming cut 5 bases from V and 5 bases from J; bases unmatched to any gene: 7. The CDR3 sequence is 14 residues long. CDR3 in DNA: TGTGCCAGCAGTCGTCCCGGACAGGGGAACGAGCAGTACTTC. The encoded protein is CASSRPGQGNEQYF.

This clonotype was counted only a few times. The CDR3 is CASSGSGTSGYTGELFF. CDR3 DNA: TGCGCCAGCAGCGGAAGCGGGACTAGCGGTTACACCGGGGAGCTGTTTTTT. The chain employs TRBV5-1 and TRBJ2-2, with 11 bases aligning to TRBD2. Germline V gene sequence: CDR1 SGHRS, CDR2 YFSETQ. The CDR3 totals 17 residues. Trimming removed 4 bases from V and 3 bases from J; junction bases left unmatched: 8. The entire variable domain, with the rest obtained from reference TRBV5-1 and TRBJ2-2, is as follows: KAGVTQTPRYLIKTRGQQVTLSCSPISGHRSVSWYQQTPGQGLQFLFEYFSETQRNKGNFPGRFSGRQFSNSRSEMNVSTLELGDSALYLCASSGSGTSGYTGELFFGEGSRLTVL.

This clonotype has only a few counts. The genes are TRBV6-1 and TRBJ1-5; D uncertain. From germline, CDR1 is MNHNS and CDR2 SASEGT. The V and J ends lost 8 bases and 6 bases respectively, with 17 bases between them. The CDR3 is made up of 14 amino acids. CDR3 bases: TGTGCCAGCGGCGTCCCTGGCCCGGGTCAGCCCCAGCATTTT. Amino acid sequence: CASGVPGPGQPQHF.

The V and J genes are TRBV7-9 and TRBJ2-7, with unresolved D. With 5 bases removed from V and 3 bases from J, the gap between germline ends came to 11 bases. CDR3 size: 13 residues. CDR1 and CDR2 (germline): SEHNR, FQNEAQ (reference sequence). CDR3 protein: CASSTATYYEQYF. CDR3 DNA sequence: TGTGCCAGCAGCACCGCGACATACTACGAGCAGTACTTC.

This sequence joins TRBV20-1 and TRBJ2-3, with D perhaps assigned TRBD1 or TRBD2 (5 bases each). The germline V gene encodes CDR1 DFQATT and CDR2 SNEGSKA (reference sequence). This CDR3 spans 13 amino acids. Trimming pared 3 bases from V and 4 bases from J, leaving 11 bases between. CDR3 sequence: CSARGRLADTQYF. The CDR3 region has the DNA TGCAGTGCTAGGGGACGGTTGGCAGATACGCAGTATTTT.

V is TRBV24-1 and J is TRBJ1-5; 7 nucleotides line up with TRBD1. The J segment lost 6 bases and the V segment lost 2 bases, leaving 12 bases of the junction unmatched. The CDR3 is 17 residues long. Germline loops: CDR1 KGHDR, CDR2 SFDVKD. CDR3 residues: CATSDSPDRAFGQPQHF. CDR3 sequence (DNA): TGTGCCACCAGTGATTCCCCCGACAGGGCCTTCGGTCAGCCCCAGCATTTT.

This rearrangement joins TRBV7-2 to TRBJ2-7; D is uncertain. Germline CDR1 reads SGHTA; CDR2 reads FQGNSA. Trimming left V 5 bases short and J 3 bases short, with 14 bases between. This CDR3 spans 14 amino acids. The CDR3 region is CASSPGPPSYEQYF. In nucleotides, the CDR3 is TGTGCCAGCAGCCCAGGACCCCCTAGCTACGAGCAGTACTTC.

This clonotype was counted between two and nine times. The chain carries TRBV29-1 and TRBJ2-4; 7 bases agree with TRBD1. CDR1 is SQVTM and CDR2 is ANQGSEA in the germline V gene. V was pared by 4 bases and J by 0 bases, with 3 bases of the junction left unmatched. The CDR3 loop spans 14 amino acids. CDR3 DNA: TGCAGCGTTGGGGCAGGGGGAGCCAAAAACATTCAGTACTTC. Its protein is CSVGAGGAKNIQYF.

The chain couples TRBV7-3 to TRBJ1-1; D gene unclear. Germline V gene lookup returns CDR1 SGHTA and CDR2 FQGTGA. Trimming stripped 1 base from V and 2 bases from J, with 20 bases between. CDR3 length: 18 amino acids. CDR3 protein: CASSLSSWEGAGNTEAFF. In DNA form, the CDR3 reads TGTGCCAGCAGCTTAAGTAGCTGGGAGGGAGCGGGCAACACTGAAGCTTTCTTT. The entire variable domain, with the rest obtained from reference TRBV7-3 and TRBJ1-1, is as follows: GAGVSQTPSNKVTEKGKYVELRCDPISGHTALYWYRQSLGQGPEFLIYFQGTGAADDSGLPNDRFFAVRPEGSVSTLKIQRTERGDSAVYLCASSLSSWEGAGNTEAFFGQGTRLTVV.

The chain is built from TRBV4-1 and TRBJ2-4; 8 bases map to TRBD2. The CDR3 covers 18 residues. The V gene end was trimmed by 1 base and the J gene end by 0 bases; junction bases not matched to a gene: 8. Germline lookup yields CDR1 MGHRA and CDR2 YSYEKL. The CDR3 nucleotides read TGCGCCAGCAGCCAAGGTCCGGGGGGGTCTTTAGCCAAAAACATTCAGTACTTC. Its translation is CASSQGPGGSLAKNIQYF.

The chain uses TRBV7-9 and TRBJ2-5; D is unresolved. The ends were cut back, 4 bases at V and 5 bases at J, with 17 bases in the middle. The CDR3 is 15 amino acids. Germline lookup yields CDR1 SEHNR and CDR2 FQNEAQ (reference sequence). In DNA form, the CDR3 reads TGTGCCAGCAGCTCAACGGGTGGATTTCGGGAGACCCAGTACTTC. Its protein is CASSSTGGFRETQYF. Combining the CDR3 with reference TRBV7-9 and TRBJ2-5 gives the whole variable domain DTGVSQNPRHKITKRGQNVTFRCDPISEHNRLYWYRQTLGQGPEFLTYFQNEAQLEKSRLLSDRFSAERPKGSFSTLEIQRTEQGDSAMYLCASSSTGGFRETQYFGPGTRLLVL.

This chain links TRBV20-1 with TRBJ2-7; tentative D call: TRBD2 (6 bases). V was trimmed by 6 bases and J by 2 bases, leaving 23 bases between them. CDR3 length: 16 amino acids. The V gene's germline CDR1 is DFQATT and CDR2 SNEGSKA (reference sequence). The CDR3 nucleotides read TGCAGTGCCCCCGTGGAGGGCCGGAGTCGGGCCTACGAGCAGTACTTC. Translated: CSAPVEGRSRAYEQYF.

This clonotype was picked up a small number of times. This rearrangement joins TRBV10-2 to TRBJ1-2; TRBD1 is a possible D gene (5 bases). Germline V gene sequence: CDR1 WSHSY, CDR2 SAAADI. The length of the CDR3 is 16 residues. Trimming took off 9 bases at V and 3 bases at J, with 23 bases between the two ends. CDR3 sequence: CASSTERFLRYYGYTF. In DNA, the CDR3 is TGCGCCAGTTCGACAGAACGGTTTTTACGGTACTATGGCTACACCTTC.

This sequence joins TRBV4-1 and TRBJ2-2, with 8 positions matching TRBD2. CDR1 is MGHRA and CDR2 is YSYEKL in the germline V gene. The CDR3 sequence is 19 residues long. Trimming cost V 5 bases and J 0 bases; bases outside gene matches: 14. The CDR3 here is CASSRGQHSGTPNTGELFF. CDR3 DNA sequence: TGCGCCAGCAGCAGAGGGCAACATAGCGGGACCCCGAACACCGGGGAGCTGTTTTTT.

The chain employs TRBV7-6 and TRBJ2-3; 10 nucleotides match TRBD2. CDR1 is SGHVS and CDR2 is FNYEAQ in the germline V gene. The V gene end was trimmed by 5 bases and the J gene end by 0 bases; junction bases not matched to a gene: 11. The CDR3 sequence is 18 residues long. The CDR3 nucleotides are TGTGCCAGCAGCCCTCTAGCGGGAGTCGACTATAGCACAGATACGCAGTATTTT. Translating gives CASSPLAGVDYSTDTQYF.

This clonotype was seen only a few times. V is TRBV5-6 and J is TRBJ2-7; no reliable D call. This CDR3 has 14 residues. Trimming left V 4 bases short and J 3 bases short, with 14 bases between. The germline V gene has CDR1 SGHDT and CDR2 YYEEEE. In DNA form, the CDR3 reads TGTGCCAGCAGCGGCTACGGCTCCCTCTACGAGCAGTACTTC. This codes for CASSGYGSLYEQYF.

The V gene is TRBV11-2, the J gene TRBJ2-5; D is possibly TRBD1 or TRBD2 (5 bases each). The length of the CDR3 is 15 residues. Looked up from germline, CDR1 is SGHAT and CDR2 is FQNNGV. V was pared by 5 bases and J by 5 bases, with 18 bases between. The chain's CDR3 is CASSRGRTVEETQYF. In DNA, the CDR3 is TGTGCCAGCAGCCGGGGACGCACGGTCGAGGAGACCCAGTACTTC.

V and J are TRBV5-1 and TRBJ2-5; D not resolved. The V end lost 7 bases, the J end lost 1 base, and 14 bases lay between the germline ends. The CDR3 contains 14 residues. Germline V gene sequence: CDR1 SGHRS, CDR2 YFSETQ. CDR3 region: CASHPRPPQETQYF. The CDR3 nucleotides are TGCGCCAGCCATCCCCGACCCCCCCAAGAGACCCAGTACTTC.